Listed here are 2 T cell receptor beta chains from one sample, sequenced in a study of shared T cell receptors in the human thymus. TCRdb keeps only in-frame clones here, not all; method: immunoSEQ multiplex PCR. The sample has 630,000 or so clones, about 90% seen once. This same sample was also taken into another study, of human thymus T cells.

Sequenced input: thymocytes. The receptors come from a boy under two years old with a congenital heart defect.

The chain recombines TRBV6-1 with TRBJ1-2; 7 nucleotides agree with TRBD1. Losses at the gene ends were 5 bases for V and 4 bases for J; bases not matched to a gene: 7. CDR1 is MNHNS and CDR2 is SASEGT in the germline V gene. The CDR3 consists of 14 residues. DNA for the CDR3: TGTGCCAGCAGTCCCTGGACAGGAAGCTATGGCTACACCTTC. Translating it yields CASSPWTGSYGYTF.

V is TRBV5-1 and J is TRBJ1-2; no clear D. The CDR3 covers 14 residues. Trimming cost V 2 bases and J 2 bases, with 10 bases left between them. The germline V gene has CDR1 SGHRS and CDR2 YFSETQ. CDR3: CASSFKRANYGYTF. The CDR3 region has the DNA TGCGCCAGCAGCTTCAAGAGGGCGAACTATGGCTACACCTTC.